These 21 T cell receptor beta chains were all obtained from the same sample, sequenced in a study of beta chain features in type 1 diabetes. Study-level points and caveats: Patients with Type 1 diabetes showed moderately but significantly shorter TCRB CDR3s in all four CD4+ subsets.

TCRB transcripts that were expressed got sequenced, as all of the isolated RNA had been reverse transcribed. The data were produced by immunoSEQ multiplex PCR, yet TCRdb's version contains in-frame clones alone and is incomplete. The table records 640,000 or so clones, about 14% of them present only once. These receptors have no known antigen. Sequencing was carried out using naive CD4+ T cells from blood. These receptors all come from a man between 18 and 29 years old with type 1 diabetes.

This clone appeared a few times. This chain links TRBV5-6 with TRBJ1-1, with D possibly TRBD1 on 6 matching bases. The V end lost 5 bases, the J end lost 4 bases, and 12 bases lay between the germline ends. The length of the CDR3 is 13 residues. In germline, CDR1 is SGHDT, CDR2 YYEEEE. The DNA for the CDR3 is TGTGCCAGCAGGCAGACAGGAGGCACTGAAGCTTTCTTT. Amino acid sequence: CASRQTGGTEAFF.

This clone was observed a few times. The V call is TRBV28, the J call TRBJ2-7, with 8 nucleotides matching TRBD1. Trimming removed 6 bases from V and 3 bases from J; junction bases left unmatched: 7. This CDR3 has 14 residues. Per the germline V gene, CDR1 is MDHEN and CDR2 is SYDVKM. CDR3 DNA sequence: TGTGCCAGCAGGATGGACAGGGTAATCTACGAGCAGTACTTC. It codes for CASRMDRVIYEQYF.

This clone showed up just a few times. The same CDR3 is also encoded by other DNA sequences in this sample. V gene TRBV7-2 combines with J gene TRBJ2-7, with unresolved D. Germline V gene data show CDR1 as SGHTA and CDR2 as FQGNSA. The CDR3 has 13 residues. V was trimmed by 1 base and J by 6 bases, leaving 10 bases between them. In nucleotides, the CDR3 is TGTGCCAGCAGCTTAGTCGTAACGGGCGAGCAGTACTTC. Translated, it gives CASSLVVTGEQYF.

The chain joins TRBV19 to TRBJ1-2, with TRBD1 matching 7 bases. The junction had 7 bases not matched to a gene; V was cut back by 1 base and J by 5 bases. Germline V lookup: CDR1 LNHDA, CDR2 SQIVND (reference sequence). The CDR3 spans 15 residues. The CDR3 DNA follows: TGTGCCAGTAGTATAGTCCACAGGGGATCTTATGGCTACACCTTC. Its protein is CASSIVHRGSYGYTF. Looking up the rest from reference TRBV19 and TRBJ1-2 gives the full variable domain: DGGITQSPKYLFRKEGQNVTLSCEQNLNHDAMYWYRQDPGQGLRLIYYSQIVNDFQKGDIAEGYSVSREKKESFPLTVTSAQKNPTAFYLCASSIVHRGSYGYTFGSGTRLTVV.

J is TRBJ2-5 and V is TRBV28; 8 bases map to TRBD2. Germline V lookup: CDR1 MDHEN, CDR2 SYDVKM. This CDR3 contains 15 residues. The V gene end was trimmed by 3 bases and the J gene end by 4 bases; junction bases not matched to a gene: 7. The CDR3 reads CASSFGAGASETQYF. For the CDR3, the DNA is TGTGCCAGCAGTTTCGGAGCGGGAGCCTCAGAGACCCAGTACTTC. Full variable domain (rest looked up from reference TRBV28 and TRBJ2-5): DVKVTQSSRYLVKRTGEKVFLECVQDMDHENMFWYRQDPGLGLRLIYFSYDVKMKEKGDIPEGYSVSREKKERFSLILESASTNQTSMYLCASSFGAGASETQYFGPGTRLLVL.

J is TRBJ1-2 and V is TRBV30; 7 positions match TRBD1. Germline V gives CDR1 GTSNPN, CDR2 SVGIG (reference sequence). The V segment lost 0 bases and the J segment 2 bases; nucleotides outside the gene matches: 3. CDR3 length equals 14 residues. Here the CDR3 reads CAWSVQGRNYGYTF. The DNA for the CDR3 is TGTGCCTGGAGTGTACAGGGGCGCAACTATGGCTACACCTTC.

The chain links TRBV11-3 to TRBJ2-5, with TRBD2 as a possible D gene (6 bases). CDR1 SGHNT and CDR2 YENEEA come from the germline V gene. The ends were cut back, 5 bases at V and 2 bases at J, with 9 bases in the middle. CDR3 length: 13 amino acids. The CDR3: CASSQTSQETQYF. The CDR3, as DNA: TGTGCCAGCAGCCAGACTAGTCAAGAGACCCAGTACTTC.

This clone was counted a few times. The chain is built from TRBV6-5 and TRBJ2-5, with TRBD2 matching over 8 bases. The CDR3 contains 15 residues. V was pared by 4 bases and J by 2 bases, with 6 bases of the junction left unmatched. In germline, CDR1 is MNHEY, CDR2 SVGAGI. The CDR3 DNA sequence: TGTGCCAGCAGTTCTTACCCGGGAGGGCAAGAGACCCAGTACTTC. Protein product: CASSSYPGGQETQYF.

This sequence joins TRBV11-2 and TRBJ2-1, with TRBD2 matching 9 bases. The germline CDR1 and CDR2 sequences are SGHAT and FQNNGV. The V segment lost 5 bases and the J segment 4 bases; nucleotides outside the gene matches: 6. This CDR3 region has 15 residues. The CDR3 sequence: CASSQTSGRYNEQFF. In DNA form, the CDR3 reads TGTGCCAGCAGCCAAACTAGCGGGCGTTACAATGAGCAGTTCTTC.

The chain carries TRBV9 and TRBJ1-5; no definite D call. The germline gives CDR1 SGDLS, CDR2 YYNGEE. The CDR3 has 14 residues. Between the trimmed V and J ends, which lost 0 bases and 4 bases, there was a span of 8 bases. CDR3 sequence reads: CASSVGPENQPQHF. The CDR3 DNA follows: TGTGCCAGCAGCGTAGGCCCGGAGAATCAGCCCCAGCATTTT.

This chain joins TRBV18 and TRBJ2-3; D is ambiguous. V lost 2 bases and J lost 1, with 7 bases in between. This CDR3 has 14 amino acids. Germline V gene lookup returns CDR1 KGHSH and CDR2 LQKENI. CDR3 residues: CASSPASGTDTQYF. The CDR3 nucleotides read TGTGCCAGCTCACCAGCGAGTGGCACAGATACGCAGTATTTT.

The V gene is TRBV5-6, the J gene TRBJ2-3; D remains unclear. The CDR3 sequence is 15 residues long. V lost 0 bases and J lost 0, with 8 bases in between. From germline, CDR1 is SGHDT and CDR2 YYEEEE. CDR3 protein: CASSLGGTSTDTQYF. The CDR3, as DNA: TGTGCCAGCAGCTTGGGGGGAACTAGCACAGATACGCAGTATTTT.

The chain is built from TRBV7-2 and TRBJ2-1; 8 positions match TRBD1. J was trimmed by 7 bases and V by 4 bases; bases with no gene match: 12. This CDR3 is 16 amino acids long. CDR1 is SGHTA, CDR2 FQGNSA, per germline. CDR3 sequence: CASSSSATGAINEQFF. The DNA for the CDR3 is TGTGCCAGCAGCTCGTCCGCGACAGGGGCGATTAATGAGCAGTTCTTC.

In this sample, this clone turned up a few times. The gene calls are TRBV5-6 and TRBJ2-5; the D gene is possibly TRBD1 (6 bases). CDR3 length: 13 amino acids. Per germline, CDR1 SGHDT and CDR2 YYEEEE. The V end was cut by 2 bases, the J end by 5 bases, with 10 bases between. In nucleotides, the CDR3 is TGTGCCAGCAGCTTAGACAGGCCGGAGACCCAGTACTTC. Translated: CASSLDRPETQYF.

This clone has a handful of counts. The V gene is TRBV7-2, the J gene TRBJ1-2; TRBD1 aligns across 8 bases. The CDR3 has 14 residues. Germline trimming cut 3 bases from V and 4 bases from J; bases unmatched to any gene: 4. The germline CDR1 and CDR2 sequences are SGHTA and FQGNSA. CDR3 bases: TGTGCCAGCAGCTTCGGACAGGGCCTCTATGGCTACACCTTC. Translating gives CASSFGQGLYGYTF.

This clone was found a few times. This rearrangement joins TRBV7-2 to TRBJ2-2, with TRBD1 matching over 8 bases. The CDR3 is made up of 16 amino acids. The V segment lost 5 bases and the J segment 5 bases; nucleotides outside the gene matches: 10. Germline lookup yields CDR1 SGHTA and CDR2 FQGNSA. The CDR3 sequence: CASSPPGQGLTGELFF. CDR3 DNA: TGTGCCAGCAGCCCTCCCGGACAGGGTTTGACCGGGGAGCTGTTTTTT.

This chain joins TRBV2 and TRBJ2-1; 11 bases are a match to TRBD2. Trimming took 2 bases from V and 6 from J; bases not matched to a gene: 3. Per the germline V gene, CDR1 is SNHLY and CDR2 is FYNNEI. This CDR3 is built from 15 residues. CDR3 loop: CASSESTSGSNEQFF. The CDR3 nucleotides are TGTGCCAGCAGTGAAAGTACTAGCGGGAGCAATGAGCAGTTCTTC.

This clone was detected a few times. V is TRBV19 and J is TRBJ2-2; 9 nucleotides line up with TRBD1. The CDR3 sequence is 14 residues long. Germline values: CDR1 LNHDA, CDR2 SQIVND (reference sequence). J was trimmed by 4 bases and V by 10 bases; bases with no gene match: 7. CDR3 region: CATAETGGTGELFF. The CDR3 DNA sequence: TGTGCCACTGCGGAGACAGGGGGCACCGGGGAGCTGTTTTTT. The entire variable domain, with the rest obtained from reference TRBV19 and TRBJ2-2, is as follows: DGGITQSPKYLFRKEGQNVTLSCEQNLNHDAMYWYRQDPGQGLRLIYYSQIVNDFQKGDIAEGYSVSREKKESFPLTVTSAQKNPTAFYLCATAETGGTGELFFGEGSRLTVL.

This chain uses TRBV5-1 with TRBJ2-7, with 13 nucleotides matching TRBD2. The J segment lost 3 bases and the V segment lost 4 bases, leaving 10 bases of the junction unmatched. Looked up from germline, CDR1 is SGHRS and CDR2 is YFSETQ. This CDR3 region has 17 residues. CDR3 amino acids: CASSRGTSGMTHYEQYF. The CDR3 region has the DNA TGCGCCAGCAGCCGCGGGACTAGCGGGATGACGCACTACGAGCAGTACTTC.

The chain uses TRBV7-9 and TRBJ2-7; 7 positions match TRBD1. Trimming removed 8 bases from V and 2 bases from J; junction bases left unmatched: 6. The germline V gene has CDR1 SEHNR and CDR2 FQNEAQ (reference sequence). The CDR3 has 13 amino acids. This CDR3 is CASSGTAAYEQYF. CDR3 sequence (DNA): TGTGCCAGCTCTGGGACAGCTGCCTACGAGCAGTACTTC.

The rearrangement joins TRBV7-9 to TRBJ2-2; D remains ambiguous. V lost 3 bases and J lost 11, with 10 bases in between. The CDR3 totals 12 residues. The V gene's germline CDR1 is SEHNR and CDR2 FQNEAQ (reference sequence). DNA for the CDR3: TGTGCCAGCAGCTTTAGCCCCCTAGAGCTGTTTTTT. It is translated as CASSFSPLELFF.